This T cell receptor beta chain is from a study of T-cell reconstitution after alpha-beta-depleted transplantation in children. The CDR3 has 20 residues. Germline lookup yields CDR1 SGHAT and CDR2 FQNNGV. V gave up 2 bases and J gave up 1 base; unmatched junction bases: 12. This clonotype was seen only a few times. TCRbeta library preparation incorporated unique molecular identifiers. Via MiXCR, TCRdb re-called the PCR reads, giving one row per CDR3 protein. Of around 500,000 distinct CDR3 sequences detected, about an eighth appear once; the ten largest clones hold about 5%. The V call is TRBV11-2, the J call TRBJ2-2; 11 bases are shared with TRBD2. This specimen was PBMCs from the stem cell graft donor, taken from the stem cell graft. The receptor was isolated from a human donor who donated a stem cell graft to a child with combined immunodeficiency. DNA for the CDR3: TGTGCCAGCAGCTTATGGTCGGTGCCTAGCGGGGGGCAGAACACCGGGGAGCTGTTTTTT. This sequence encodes CASSLWSVPSGGQNTGELFF.